The 20 T cell receptor beta chains below were found in one sample sequenced in a study of blood T cell repertoires in COVID-19. TCRdb's copy holds only in-frame clones and misses some; the assay was immunoSEQ multiplex PCR. This sample has a few hundred thousand clones, with around 88% found just once. The material sequenced was PBMCs or T cells enriched from blood (not recorded which). These receptors were collected from a middle-aged woman with acute COVID-19.

V is TRBV19 and J is TRBJ2-1; D perhaps matches TRBD2 (6 bases). CDR1 LNHDA and CDR2 SQIVND come from the germline V gene (reference sequence). This CDR3 contains 14 residues. V was shortened by 4 bases and J by 4 bases, with 11 bases between the two germline ends. CDR3 region: CASSTRRGYNEQFF. In DNA form, the CDR3 reads TGTGCCAGTAGTACCCGGCGGGGATACAATGAGCAGTTCTTC.

This chain uses TRBV21-1 with TRBJ1-1. TRBV21-1 is annotated as a pseudogene. The CDR3 has 15 amino acids. CDR3 nucleotide sequence: TGTGCCAGCAGCAAAGTTTTGACCCATGCACTAAAAGCTTTCTTT. Translated: CASSKVLTHALKAFF.

The chain couples TRBV12-5 to TRBJ2-2; 8 bases are shared with TRBD2. The trim removed 3 bases at V and 1 base at J, leaving 7 bases unmatched. The germline gives CDR1 LGHNT, CDR2 FRNRAP. CDR3 length: 17 residues. The CDR3 spells CASGFLSGERNTGELFF. CDR3 coding DNA: TGTGCTAGTGGTTTTCTTAGCGGGGAGAGGAACACCGGGGAGCTGTTTTTT.

The V call is TRBV15, the J call TRBJ1-6; no clear D. There are 13 residues in the CDR3. Germline V gene sequence: CDR1 LNHNV, CDR2 YYDKDF (reference sequence). V was clipped by 3 bases and J by 8 bases, with 8 bases between them. In DNA, the CDR3 is TGTGCCACCAGCAGGGCGGACTATTCACCCCTCCACTTT. It yields the protein CATSRADYSPLHF.

V is TRBV19 and J is TRBJ1-2; maybe TRBD1 (5 bases). The germline CDR1 and CDR2 sequences are LNHDA and SQIVND (reference sequence). Trimming took 6 bases from V and 7 from J, leaving 24 bases between them. The CDR3 has 16 amino acids. As DNA, the CDR3 is TGTGCCAGTAGGGGGACTGCTGGAAGGATGATGGGTGGCTACACCTTC. Residues: CASRGTAGRMMGGYTF.

The CDR3 spells CASRDRVSLNTEAFF. CDR3 nucleotides: TGTGCCAGCCGGGACAGGGTATCACTGAACACTGAAGCTTTCTTT. This chain links TRBV27 with TRBJ1-1, with 9 nucleotides matching TRBD1. The CDR3 is made up of 15 amino acids. Per the germline V gene, CDR1 is MNHEY and CDR2 is SMNVEV (reference sequence). J was trimmed by 0 bases and V by 8 bases; bases with no gene match: 7.

The CDR3, as DNA: TGCGCCAGCAGCCGGGGACTAGCGGGAGTTGGTGTCGACAATGAGCAGTTCTTC. It specifies CASSRGLAGVGVDNEQFF. This chain uses TRBV4-1 with TRBJ2-1, with 14 bases identical to TRBD2. Germline CDR1 MGHRA, CDR2 YSYEKL. V lost 4 bases to trimming and J lost 5 bases; unmatched junction nucleotides: 10. The CDR3 covers 18 residues.

The gene calls are TRBV7-9 and TRBJ2-1, with TRBD2 matching over 13 bases. Germline CDR1 reads SEHNR; CDR2 reads FQNEAQ (reference sequence). With 4 bases clipped from V and 1 base from J, the junction kept 10 bases outside the gene matches. CDR3 length equals 19 residues. The CDR3 DNA is TGTGCCAGCAGCTCGGTCGACGGACTAGCGGGAGTTTCCTACAATGAGCAGTTCTTC. This translates into CASSSVDGLAGVSYNEQFF.

V gene TRBV7-2 combines with J gene TRBJ1-1; D is perhaps TRBD1 (6 bases). V gave up 5 bases and J gave up 0 bases, with 10 bases separating them. Germline CDR1 SGHTA, CDR2 FQGNSA. This CDR3 has 14 residues. The DNA for the CDR3 is TGTGCCAGCAGCATCCGGACAGTGAACACTGAAGCTTTCTTT. Protein: CASSIRTVNTEAFF.

The V and J genes are TRBV6-5 and TRBJ1-2; D is unclear. This CDR3 is 14 amino acids long. V was cut by 2 bases and J by 4 bases, with 11 bases left in between. Germline V gene lookup returns CDR1 MNHEY and CDR2 SVGAGI. The CDR3 loop is CASSYTAAPYGYTF. CDR3 DNA: TGTGCCAGCAGTTACACTGCGGCGCCCTATGGCTACACCTTC.

The rearrangement joins TRBV24-1 to TRBJ2-2, with 7 bases that match TRBD2. The CDR3 covers 16 residues. Per germline, CDR1 KGHDR and CDR2 SFDVKD. Unmatched junction bases numbered 5, after V lost 3 bases and J lost 2 bases. Here the CDR3 reads CATSDPSGANTGELFF. For the CDR3, the DNA is TGTGCCACCAGTGATCCTAGCGGAGCTAACACCGGGGAGCTGTTTTTT.

V usage is TRBV19 and J usage is TRBJ2-1; 7 positions match TRBD2. CDR1 LNHDA and CDR2 SQIVND come from the germline V gene (reference sequence). This CDR3 region has 15 residues. V was clipped by 3 bases and J by 5 bases; unmatched bases: 7. This CDR3 is CASSMRGSGDNEQFF. For the CDR3, the DNA is TGTGCCAGTAGTATGCGCGGGAGTGGGGACAATGAGCAGTTCTTC.

This chain connects TRBV28 to TRBJ1-1, with 8 bases aligning to TRBD1. The CDR3 consists of 16 residues. V was clipped by 4 bases and J by 6 bases; unmatched bases: 13. CDR1 is MDHEN and CDR2 is SYDVKM in the germline V gene. This CDR3 is CASSWTGRGFRAEAFF. The DNA of the CDR3 is TGTGCCAGCAGTTGGACAGGGAGAGGATTTAGGGCTGAAGCTTTCTTT.

The gene calls are TRBV9 and TRBJ2-3, with 8 bases lining up with TRBD1. The germline V gene has CDR1 SGDLS and CDR2 YYNGEE. The CDR3 length is 17 residues. V gave up 4 bases and J gave up 4 bases; unmatched junction bases: 14. DNA of the CDR3: TGTGCCAGCAGCCGTTTGACCGGACAGGGAAGTGCAGATACGCAGTATTTT. This sequence encodes CASSRLTGQGSADTQYF.

V gene TRBV7-9 combines with J gene TRBJ1-1; D unresolved. Germline lookup yields CDR1 SEHNR and CDR2 FQNEAQ (reference sequence). Trimming stripped 2 bases from V and 1 base from J, with 11 bases between. The length of the CDR3 is 15 residues. The CDR3 region is CASSLRGSGNTEAFF. DNA of the CDR3: TGTGCCAGCAGCTTAAGAGGCAGTGGGAACACTGAAGCTTTCTTT.

The chain carries TRBV24-1 and TRBJ1-4; no firm D call. Germline V gene data show CDR1 as KGHDR and CDR2 as SFDVKD. The CDR3 consists of 16 residues. V dropped 4 bases and J dropped 5 bases, with 16 bases sitting between them. Here the CDR3 DNA reads TGTGCCACCAGTGACCAACTCCAGACACAAAATGAAAAACTGTTTTTT. It encodes CATSDQLQTQNEKLFF.

The J gene is TRBJ1-2, the V gene TRBV7-2; 7 bases agree with TRBD1. CDR1 SGHTA and CDR2 FQGNSA come from the germline V gene. V gave up 5 bases and J gave up 3 bases; unmatched junction bases: 6. This CDR3 comprises 14 residues. The CDR3 loop is CASSGGQAYYGYTF. The CDR3 DNA follows: TGTGCCAGCAGCGGTGGACAGGCCTACTATGGCTACACCTTC. The whole variable domain, remainder taken from reference TRBV7-2 and TRBJ1-2, is GAGVSQSPSNKVTEKGKDVELRCDPISGHTALYWYRQSLGQGLEFLIYFQGNSAPDKSGLPSDRFSAERTGGSVSTLTIQRTQQEDSAVYLCASSGGQAYYGYTFGSGTRLTVV.

J is TRBJ2-3 and V is TRBV11-2; tentative D call: TRBD2 (6 bases). V gave up 1 base and J gave up 0 bases, with 11 bases separating them. The CDR3 is 16 amino acids. Per the germline V gene, CDR1 is SGHAT and CDR2 is FQNNGV. CDR3 nucleotides: TGTGCCAGCAGCTTAGGGAGGGGTTCTAGCACAGATACGCAGTATTTT. This translates into CASSLGRGSSTDTQYF.

The CDR3 loop reads CASSNPLRQGAGQPQHF. The CDR3 DNA reads as TGTGCCAGTAGTAATCCACTCAGACAGGGGGCAGGGCAGCCCCAGCATTTT. J is TRBJ1-5 and V is TRBV19; 10 nucleotides line up with TRBD1. Germline CDR1 reads LNHDA; CDR2 reads SQIVND (reference sequence). V was clipped by 4 bases and J by 7 bases; unmatched bases: 13. There are 17 residues in the CDR3.

The V call is TRBV30, the J call TRBJ2-7, with 12 bases aligning to TRBD1. Germline loops: CDR1 GTSNPN, CDR2 SVGIG (reference sequence). V dropped 3 bases and J dropped 1; count of bases not matched to a gene: 16. This CDR3 has 19 residues. The CDR3 loop reads CAWSGTGGKSLFWSYEQYV. The CDR3 nucleotides are TGTGCCTGGAGCGGGACAGGGGGCAAATCTTTATTTTGGTCCTACGAGCAGTACGTC.